This T cell receptor beta chain is from a study of blood T cell repertoires in COVID-19. The CDR3 covers 17 residues. Looked up from germline, CDR1 is SGHNT and CDR2 is YENEEA. V lost 4 bases, J lost 0 bases, and 16 bases lay in between. Using immunoSEQ multiplex PCR, the repertoire was profiled, and TCRdb retains in-frame clones only, with some absent. Of around 330,000 clones listed, 90% are singletons. The source of this sequence is a man in his sixties who had recovered from COVID-19. The chain combines TRBV11-3 with TRBJ1-3, with unresolved D. The sequencing input was PBMCs or T cells enriched from blood (not recorded which). CDR3 loop: CASSSRGTENSGNTIYF. The CDR3 DNA reads as TGTGCCAGCAGCTCCCGCGGAACCGAGAACTCTGGAAACACCATATATTTT.